This T cell receptor beta chain was recorded in a study of shared clonotypes between healthy human individuals. The protocol was immunoSEQ multiplex PCR, while the TCRdb copy is restricted to in-frame clones and leaves out a portion. The repertoire consists of nearly 1 million clones, with approximately 76% occurring once and the leading ten covering about 1.5%. V lost 4 bases and J lost 3; bases outside the gene matches: 15. CDR1 LGHNA and CDR2 YSLEER come from the germline V gene. The CDR3 consists of 18 residues. The V call is TRBV4-3, the J call TRBJ2-3; 8 bases line up with TRBD1. Sequenced sample: memory CD4+ T cells sorted from blood. Documented subset: CD45RA-negative fraction. The source of this sequence is a man aged 18 to 29 in good health. The CDR3 nucleotides read TGCGCCAGCAGCCGGGACGGGTGGACAGGGCTGAGAACAGATACGCAGTATTTT. This translates into CASSRDGWTGLRTDTQYF.